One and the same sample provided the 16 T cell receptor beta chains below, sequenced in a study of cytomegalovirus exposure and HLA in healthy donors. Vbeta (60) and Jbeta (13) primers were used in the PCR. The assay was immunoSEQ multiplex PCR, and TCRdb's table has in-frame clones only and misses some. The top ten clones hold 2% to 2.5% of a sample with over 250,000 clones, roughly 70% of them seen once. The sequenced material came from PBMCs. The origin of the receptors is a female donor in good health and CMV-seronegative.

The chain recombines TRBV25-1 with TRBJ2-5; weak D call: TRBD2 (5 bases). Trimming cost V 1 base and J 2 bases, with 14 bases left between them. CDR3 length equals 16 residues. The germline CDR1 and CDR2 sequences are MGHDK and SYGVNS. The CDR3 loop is CASSEFGQRGQETQYF. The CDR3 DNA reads TGTGCCAGCAGTGAATTCGGCCAGCGAGGGCAAGAGACCCAGTACTTC. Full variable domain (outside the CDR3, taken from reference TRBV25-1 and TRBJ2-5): EADIYQTPRYLVIGTGKKITLECSQTMGHDKMYWYQQDPGMELHLIHYSYGVNSTEKGDLSSESTVSRIRTEHFPLTLESARPSHTSQYLCASSEFGQRGQETQYFGPGTRLLVL.

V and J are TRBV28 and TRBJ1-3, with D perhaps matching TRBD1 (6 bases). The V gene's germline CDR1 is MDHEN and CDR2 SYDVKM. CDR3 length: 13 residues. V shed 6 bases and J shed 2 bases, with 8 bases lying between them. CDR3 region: CASSAGAGNTIYF. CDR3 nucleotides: TGTGCCAGCAGCGCAGGGGCTGGAAACACCATATATTTT.

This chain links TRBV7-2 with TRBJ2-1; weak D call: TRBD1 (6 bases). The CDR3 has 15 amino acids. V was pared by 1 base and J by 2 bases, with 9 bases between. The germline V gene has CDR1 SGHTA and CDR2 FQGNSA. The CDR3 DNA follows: TGTGCCAGCAGCTTAGACAGGGCTACCTACAATGAGCAGTTCTTC. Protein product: CASSLDRATYNEQFF.

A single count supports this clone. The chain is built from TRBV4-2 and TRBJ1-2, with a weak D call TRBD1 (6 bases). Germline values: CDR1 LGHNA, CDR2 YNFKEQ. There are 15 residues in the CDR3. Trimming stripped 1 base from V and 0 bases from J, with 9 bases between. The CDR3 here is CASSQVRQANYGYTF. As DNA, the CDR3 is TGTGCCAGCAGCCAAGTCCGACAGGCTAACTATGGCTACACCTTC.

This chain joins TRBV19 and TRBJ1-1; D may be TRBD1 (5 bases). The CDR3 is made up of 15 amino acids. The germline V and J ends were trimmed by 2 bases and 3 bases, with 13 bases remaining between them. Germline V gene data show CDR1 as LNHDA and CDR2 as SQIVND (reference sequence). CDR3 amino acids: CASSIRGGVDTEAFF. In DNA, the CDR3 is TGTGCCAGTAGTATAAGAGGAGGGGTGGACACTGAAGCTTTCTTT. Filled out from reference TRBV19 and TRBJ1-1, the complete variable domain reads DGGITQSPKYLFRKEGQNVTLSCEQNLNHDAMYWYRQDPGQGLRLIYYSQIVNDFQKGDIAEGYSVSREKKESFPLTVTSAQKNPTAFYLCASSIRGGVDTEAFFGQGTRLTVV.

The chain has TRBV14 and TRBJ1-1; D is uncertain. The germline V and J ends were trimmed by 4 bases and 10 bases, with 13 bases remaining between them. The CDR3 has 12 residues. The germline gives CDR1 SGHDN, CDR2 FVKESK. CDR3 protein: CASSRIEGGAFF. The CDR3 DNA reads TGTGCCAGCAGCCGAATAGAGGGAGGAGCTTTCTTT.

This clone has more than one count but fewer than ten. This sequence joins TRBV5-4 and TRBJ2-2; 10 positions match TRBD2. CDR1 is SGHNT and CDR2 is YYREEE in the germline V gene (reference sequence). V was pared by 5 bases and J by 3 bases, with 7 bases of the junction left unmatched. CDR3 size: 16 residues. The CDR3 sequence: CASSLATSGYTGELFF. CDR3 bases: TGTGCCAGCAGTCTGGCGACTAGCGGGTACACCGGGGAGCTGTTTTTT.

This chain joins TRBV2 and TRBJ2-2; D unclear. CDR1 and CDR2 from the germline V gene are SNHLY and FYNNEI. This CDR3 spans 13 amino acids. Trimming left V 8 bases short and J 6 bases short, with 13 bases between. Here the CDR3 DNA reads TGTGCCAGCCTCCTCGGCGGCTCCGGGGAGCTGTTTTTT. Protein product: CASLLGGSGELFF.

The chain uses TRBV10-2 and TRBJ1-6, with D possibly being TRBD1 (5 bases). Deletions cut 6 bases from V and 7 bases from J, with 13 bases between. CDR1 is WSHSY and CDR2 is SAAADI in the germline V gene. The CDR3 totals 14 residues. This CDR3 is CASSQGRYNSPLHF. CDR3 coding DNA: TGCGCCAGCAGCCAGGGAAGATACAATTCACCCCTCCACTTT.

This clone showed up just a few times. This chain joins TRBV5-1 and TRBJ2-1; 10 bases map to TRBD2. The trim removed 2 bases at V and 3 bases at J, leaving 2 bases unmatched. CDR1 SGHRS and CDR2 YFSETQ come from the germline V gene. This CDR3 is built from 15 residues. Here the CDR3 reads CASSLGLADYNEQFF. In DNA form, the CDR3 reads TGCGCCAGCAGCTTAGGACTAGCGGACTACAATGAGCAGTTCTTC.

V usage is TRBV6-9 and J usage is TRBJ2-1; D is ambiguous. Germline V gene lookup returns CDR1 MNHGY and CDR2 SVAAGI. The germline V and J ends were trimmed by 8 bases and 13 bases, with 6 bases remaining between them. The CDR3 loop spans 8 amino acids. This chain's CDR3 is CASLRQFF. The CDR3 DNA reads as TGTGCCAGCCTGCGACAGTTCTTC.

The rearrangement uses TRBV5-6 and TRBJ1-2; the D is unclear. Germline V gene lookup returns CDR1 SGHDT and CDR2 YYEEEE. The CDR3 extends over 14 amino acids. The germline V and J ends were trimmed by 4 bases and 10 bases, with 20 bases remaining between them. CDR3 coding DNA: TGTGCCAGCAGCGCCGCTGTTGGTTTTCCAGACTACACCTTC. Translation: CASSAAVGFPDYTF.

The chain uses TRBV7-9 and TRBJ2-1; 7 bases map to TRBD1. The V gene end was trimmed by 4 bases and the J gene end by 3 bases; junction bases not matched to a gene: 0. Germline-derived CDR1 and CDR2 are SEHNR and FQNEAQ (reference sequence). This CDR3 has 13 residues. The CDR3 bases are TGTGCCAGCAGCTGGGACAGCTACAATGAGCAGTTCTTC. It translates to CASSWDSYNEQFF.

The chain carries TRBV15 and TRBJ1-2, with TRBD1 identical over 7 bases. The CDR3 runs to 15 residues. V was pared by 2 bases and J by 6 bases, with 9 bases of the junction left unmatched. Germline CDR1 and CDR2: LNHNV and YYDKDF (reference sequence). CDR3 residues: CATSRSPGGNNGYTF. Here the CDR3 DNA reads TGTGCCACCAGCAGATCCCCAGGGGGTAATAATGGCTACACCTTC.

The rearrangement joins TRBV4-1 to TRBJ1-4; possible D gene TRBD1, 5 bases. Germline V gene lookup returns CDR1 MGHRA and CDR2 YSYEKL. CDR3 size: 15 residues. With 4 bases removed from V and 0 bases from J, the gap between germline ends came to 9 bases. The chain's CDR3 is CASSLIQATNEKLFF. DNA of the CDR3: TGCGCCAGCAGCCTTATACAGGCAACTAATGAAAAACTGTTTTTT.

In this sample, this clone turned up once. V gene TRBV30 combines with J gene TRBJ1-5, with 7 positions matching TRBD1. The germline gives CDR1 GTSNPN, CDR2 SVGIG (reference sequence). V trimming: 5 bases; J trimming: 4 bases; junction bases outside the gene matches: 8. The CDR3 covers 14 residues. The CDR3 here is CAWSAAGGNQPQHF. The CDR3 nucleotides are TGTGCCTGGTCCGCCGCAGGGGGGAATCAGCCCCAGCATTTT.